Following are 16 T cell receptor beta chains from one sample sequenced in a study of regulatory T cells in long-lasting Graves disease. Time point in this sample: newly diagnosed GD, antithyroid drugs for less than 3 months. PBMCs provided the RNA from which the TCR library was made. Libraries of TCR beta came from iRepertoire HTBI primers plus Arm-PCR of CDR3 regions. TCRdb reprocessed the multiplex PCR reads via MiXCR and lists one record per CDR3 protein. This table has about 450,000 distinct CDR3 sequences, 14% appearing once. This sample also appeared in a second study, on T cells in Graves' hyperthyroidism and ophthalmopathy.

The sequencing used peripheral blood mononuclear cells (PBMCs), collected at new diagnosis, from a patient treated with antithyroid drugs. The receptor set was obtained from a woman aged 45-60 years with Graves disease.

This clonotype was detected a few times. This chain connects TRBV19 to TRBJ2-6; 12 nucleotides line up with TRBD1. Trimming cost V 2 bases and J 4 bases; bases outside gene matches: 6. This CDR3 is 18 amino acids long. CDR1 LNHDA and CDR2 SQIVND come from the germline V gene (reference sequence). The CDR3 loop is CASSIWGQGAQGANVLTF. The CDR3 DNA reads as TGTGCCAGTAGTATATGGGGACAGGGGGCGCAAGGGGCCAACGTCCTGACTTTC.

This clonotype has at least ten counts. V gene TRBV28 combines with J gene TRBJ2-7; 8 nucleotides align to TRBD1. V was pared by 7 bases and J by 0 bases, with 11 bases of the junction left unmatched. This CDR3 has 16 amino acids. Germline assignment: CDR1 MDHEN and CDR2 SYDVKM. CDR3 bases: TGTGCCAGCACTACTTACCGGACAGGGCGCTCCTACGAGCAGTACTTC. Translated: CASTTYRTGRSYEQYF.

Ten or more counts support this clonotype. The chain is built from TRBV28 and TRBJ1-1; 7 positions match TRBD1. The V gene's germline CDR1 is MDHEN and CDR2 SYDVKM. The CDR3 extends over 14 amino acids. J gave up 7 bases and V 6 bases, and 11 bases lay outside the gene matches. The CDR3 protein is CASSPYTTGIEAFF. CDR3 nucleotide sequence: TGTGCCAGCAGCCCCTACACGACAGGGATTGAAGCTTTCTTT.

This clonotype was counted many times. The chain combines TRBV11-3 with TRBJ2-1, with D maybe TRBD2 (5 bases). V shed 3 bases and J shed 6 bases, with 9 bases lying between them. The V gene's germline CDR1 is SGHNT and CDR2 YENEEA. The CDR3 runs 13 residues. CDR3 in amino acids: CASSFGRPNEQFF. CDR3 DNA sequence: TGTGCCAGCAGCTTTGGGAGACCCAATGAGCAGTTCTTC. The whole variable domain, filled in from reference TRBV11-3 and TRBJ2-1, reads EAGVVQSPRYKIIEKKQPVAFWCNPISGHNTLYWYLQNLGQGPELLIRYENEEAVDDSQLPKDRFSAERLKGVDSTLKIQPAELGDSAVYLCASSFGRPNEQFFGPGTRLTVL.

In this sample, this clonotype turned up once. A far larger clone differs by one base, so this is likely a read error. The CDR3 does not close with the conserved phenylalanine or tryptophan, likely indicating a read error. The chain uses TRBV7-9 and TRBJ2-3, with D perhaps matching TRBD1 (5 bases). V gave up 1 base and J gave up 4 bases, with 12 bases separating them. The CDR3 sequence is 15 residues long. Germline V lookup: CDR1 SEHNR, CDR2 FQNEAQ (reference sequence). CDR3 DNA: TGTGCCAGCAGCTTAGGTGCAGGGTACGCAGATACGCAGTATTAT. Its translation is CASSLGAGYADTQYY.

This clonotype has just a few counts. The rearrangement joins TRBV24-1 to TRBJ1-1; TRBD1 is a possible D gene (6 bases). V gave up 5 bases and J gave up 3 bases, with 18 bases separating them. The CDR3 runs 16 residues. Germline CDR1 and CDR2: KGHDR and SFDVKD. This CDR3 reads CATSGSSPGADTEAFF. CDR3 DNA sequence: TGTGCCACCAGTGGTTCCTCTCCGGGGGCCGACACTGAAGCTTTCTTT.

This clonotype has at least ten counts. J is TRBJ2-3 and V is TRBV11-2; either TRBD1 or TRBD2 may supply D (6 bases each). Looked up from germline, CDR1 is SGHAT and CDR2 is FQNNGV. The ends were cut back, 8 bases at V and 4 bases at J, with 19 bases in the middle. This CDR3 has 15 residues. The CDR3 bases are TGTGCCAGCGGAAATGTGGGGGGCGTAGCAGATACGCAGTATTTT. Its protein is CASGNVGGVADTQYF.

The table lists this clonotype with many counts. The chain joins TRBV7-9 to TRBJ2-3; TRBD1 aligns across 7 bases. The ends lost 2 bases at V and 1 base at J; junction bases unmatched: 12. CDR1 SEHNR and CDR2 FQNEAQ come from the germline V gene (reference sequence). The CDR3 loop spans 18 amino acids. CDR3 region: CASSLQGVLGLRTDTQYF. For the CDR3, the DNA is TGTGCCAGCAGCTTACAGGGGGTCCTTGGGCTTCGCACAGATACGCAGTATTTT.

The table lists this clonotype with many counts. The rearrangement uses TRBV20-1 and TRBJ2-7; 13 bases align to TRBD2. J gave up 3 bases and V 0 bases, and 5 bases lay outside the gene matches. Germline V CDR1 and CDR2: DFQATT, SNEGSKA (reference sequence). The CDR3 consists of 16 residues. CDR3 sequence (DNA): TGCAGTGCTAGAGATCTTAGGACTAGCGGGAGCTACGAGCAGTACTTC. Translated: CSARDLRTSGSYEQYF.

In this sample, this clonotype turned up many times. This chain uses TRBV5-1 with TRBJ2-2; D is tentatively TRBD1 or TRBD2 (5 bases each). The CDR3 consists of 16 residues. V lost 2 bases and J 5 bases, leaving 16 bases between the germline ends. The germline V gene has CDR1 SGHRS and CDR2 YFSETQ. The CDR3: CASSFPGTVGTGELFF. DNA of the CDR3: TGCGCCAGCAGCTTCCCAGGGACCGTAGGAACCGGGGAGCTGTTTTTT. The variable domain in full, with the rest retrieved from reference TRBV5-1 and TRBJ2-2, is KAGVTQTPRYLIKTRGQQVTLSCSPISGHRSVSWYQQTPGQGLQFLFEYFSETQRNKGNFPGRFSGRQFSNSRSEMNVSTLELGDSALYLCASSFPGTVGTGELFFGEGSRLTVL.

This clonotype was recorded many times. The chain uses TRBV7-9 and TRBJ2-5; 11 bases match TRBD1. V shed 6 bases, J shed 4 bases, and the junction held 4 bases outside the gene matches. Germline CDR1 SEHNR, CDR2 FQNEAQ (reference sequence). The CDR3 has 14 residues. This chain's CDR3 is CASRQGQGGETQYF. As DNA, the CDR3 is TGTGCCAGCAGACAGGGACAGGGGGGAGAGACCCAGTACTTC.

This clonotype appeared many times. CDR3 coding DNA: TGTGCCAGCAGCTTAGGCCGGGACTACTCCTACGAGCAGTACTTC. It encodes CASSLGRDYSYEQYF. This chain connects TRBV11-2 to TRBJ2-7; 7 bases fit TRBD2. After removal of 1 base from V and 0 bases from J, the junction contained 3 bases not matched to a gene. CDR3 size: 15 residues. Germline loops: CDR1 SGHAT, CDR2 FQNNGV.

The rearrangement uses TRBV5-6 and TRBJ1-3, with D unclear. The ends were cut back, 4 bases at V and 2 bases at J, with 10 bases in the middle. Germline CDR1 is SGHDT and CDR2 is YYEEEE. The CDR3 has 14 residues. CDR3 sequence: CASSGLEAGNTIYF. CDR3 DNA sequence: TGTGCCAGCAGCGGACTGGAGGCTGGAAACACCATATATTTT.

Comment on this clonotype: This may be a read error: a much more frequent sequence differs by one nucleotide. As the CDR3 is not closed by the conserved phenylalanine or tryptophan, this likely results from a read error. CDR3 region: CASSLYPGNEQFY. As DNA, the CDR3 is TGTGCCAGCAGCCTCTACCCGGGCAATGAGCAGTTCTAC. The gene calls are TRBV28 and TRBJ2-1; D gene ambiguous. CDR3 size: 13 residues. The V gene's germline CDR1 is MDHEN and CDR2 SYDVKM. The V and J ends lost 6 bases and 6 bases respectively, with 12 bases between them.

In its sample, this clonotype was seen a few times. This CDR3 is CASSVPGTGEDYGYTF. CDR3 bases: TGTGCCAGCAGTGTTCCCGGGACAGGCGAAGACTATGGCTACACCTTC. V is TRBV6-1 and J is TRBJ1-2; 8 positions agree with TRBD1. Germline CDR1 MNHNS, CDR2 SASEGT. CDR3 length: 16 residues. Trimming took 4 bases from V and 3 from J; bases not matched to a gene: 10.

This clonotype was found many times. The J gene is TRBJ1-4, the V gene TRBV27; D is unclear. The germline gives CDR1 MNHEY, CDR2 SMNVEV (reference sequence). V dropped 4 bases and J dropped 0 bases, with 9 bases sitting between them. This CDR3 spans 15 amino acids. The CDR3 protein is CASSYEGTTNEKLFF. The DNA of the CDR3 is TGTGCCAGCAGTTATGAGGGTACAACTAATGAAAAACTGTTTTTT. Combining the CDR3 with reference TRBV27 and TRBJ1-4 gives the whole variable domain EAQVTQNPRYLITVTGKKLTVTCSQNMNHEYMSWYRQDPGLGLRQIYYSMNVEVTDKGDVPEGYKVSRKEKRNFPLILESPSPNQTSLYFCASSYEGTTNEKLFFGSGTQLSVL.